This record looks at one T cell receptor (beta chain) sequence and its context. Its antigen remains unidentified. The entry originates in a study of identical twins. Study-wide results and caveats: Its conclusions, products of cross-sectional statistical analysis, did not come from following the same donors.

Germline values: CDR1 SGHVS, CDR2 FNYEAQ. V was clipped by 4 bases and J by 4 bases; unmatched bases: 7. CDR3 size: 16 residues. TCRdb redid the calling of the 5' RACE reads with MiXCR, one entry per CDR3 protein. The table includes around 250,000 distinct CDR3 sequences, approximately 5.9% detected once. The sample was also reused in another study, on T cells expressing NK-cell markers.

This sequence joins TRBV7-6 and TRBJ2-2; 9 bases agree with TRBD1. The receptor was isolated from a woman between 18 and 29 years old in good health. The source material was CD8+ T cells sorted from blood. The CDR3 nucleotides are TGTGCCAGCAGCTCCGGGACAGGGTGGGGCACCGGGGAGCTGTTTTTT. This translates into CASSSGTGWGTGELFF.